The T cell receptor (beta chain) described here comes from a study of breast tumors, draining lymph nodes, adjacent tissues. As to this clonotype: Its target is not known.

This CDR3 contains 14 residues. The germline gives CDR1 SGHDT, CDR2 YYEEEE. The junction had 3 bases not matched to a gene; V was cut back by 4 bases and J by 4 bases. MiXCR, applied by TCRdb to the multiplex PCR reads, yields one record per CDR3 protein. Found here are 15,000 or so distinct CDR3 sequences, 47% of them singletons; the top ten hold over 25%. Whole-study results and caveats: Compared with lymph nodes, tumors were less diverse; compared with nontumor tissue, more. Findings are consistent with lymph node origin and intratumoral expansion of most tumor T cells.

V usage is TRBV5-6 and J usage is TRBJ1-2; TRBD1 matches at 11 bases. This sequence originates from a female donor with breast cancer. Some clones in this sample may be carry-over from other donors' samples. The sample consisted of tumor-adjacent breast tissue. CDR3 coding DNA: TGTGCCAGCAGCCCTGGGACAGGGGGCTATGGCTACACCTTC. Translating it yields CASSPGTGGYGYTF. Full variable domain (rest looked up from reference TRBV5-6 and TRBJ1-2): DAGVTQSPTHLIKTRGQQVTLRCSPKSGHDTVSWYQQALGQGPQFIFQYYEEEERQRGNFPDRFSGHQFPNYSSELNVNALLLGDSALYLCASSPGTGGYGYTFGSGTRLTVV.